This T cell receptor beta chain was sequenced in a study of neurological immune-mediated disorders. Study results and limitations: CDR3 amino acid sequences of expanded clones were not shared across subjects, a result suggesting private repertoires in all groups. HTLV-1-associated myelopathy had the most TCR clonal expansion, whereas multiple sclerosis had the least (lower than in healthy controls).

This clonotype appeared many times. The antigen remains undetermined. The cDNA came from 5'RACE with 10-nucleotide random UMIs. Via MiXCR, TCRdb re-called the 5' RACE reads, giving one row per CDR3 protein. The sample consists of about 53,000 distinct CDR3 sequences, around 16% of them appearing once. CDR3 length equals 14 residues. Losses at the gene ends were 6 bases for V and 9 bases for J; bases not matched to a gene: 8. The chain uses TRBV12-3 or TRBV12-4 and TRBJ2-3; 11 bases fit TRBD2. The clonotype was recovered from a man in his sixties in good health. The specimen was PBMCs. The CDR3 spells CASSTSGRTVTQYF. The CDR3 DNA reads as TGTGCCAGCAGCACTAGCGGGAGAACCGTGACGCAGTATTTT.